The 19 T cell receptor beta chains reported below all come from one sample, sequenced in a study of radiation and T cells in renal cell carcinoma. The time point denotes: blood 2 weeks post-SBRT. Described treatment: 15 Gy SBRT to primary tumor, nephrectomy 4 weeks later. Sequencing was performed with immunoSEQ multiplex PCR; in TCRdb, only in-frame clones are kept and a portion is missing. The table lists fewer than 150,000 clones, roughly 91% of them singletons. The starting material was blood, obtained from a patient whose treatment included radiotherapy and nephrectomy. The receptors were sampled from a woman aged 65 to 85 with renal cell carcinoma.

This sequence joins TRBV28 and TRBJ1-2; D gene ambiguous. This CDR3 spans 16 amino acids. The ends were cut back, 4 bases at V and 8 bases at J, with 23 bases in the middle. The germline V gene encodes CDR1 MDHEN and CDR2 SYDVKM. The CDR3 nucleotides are TGTGCCAGCAGTTCCCCTGGGCAGACCTCAATTCGGGGCTACACCTTC. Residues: CASSSPGQTSIRGYTF.

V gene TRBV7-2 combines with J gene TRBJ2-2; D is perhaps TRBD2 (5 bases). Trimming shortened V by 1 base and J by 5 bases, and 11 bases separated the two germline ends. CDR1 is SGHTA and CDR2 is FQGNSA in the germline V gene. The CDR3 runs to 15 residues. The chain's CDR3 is CASSLGQEVTGELFF. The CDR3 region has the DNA TGTGCCAGCAGCTTAGGGCAGGAGGTTACCGGGGAGCTGTTTTTT.

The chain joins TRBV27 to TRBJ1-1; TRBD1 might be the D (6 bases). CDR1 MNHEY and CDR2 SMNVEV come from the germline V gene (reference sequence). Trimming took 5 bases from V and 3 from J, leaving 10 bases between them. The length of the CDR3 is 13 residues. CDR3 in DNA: TGTGCCAGCAGTCGCAGGGGATACACTGAAGCTTTCTTT. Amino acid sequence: CASSRRGYTEAFF.

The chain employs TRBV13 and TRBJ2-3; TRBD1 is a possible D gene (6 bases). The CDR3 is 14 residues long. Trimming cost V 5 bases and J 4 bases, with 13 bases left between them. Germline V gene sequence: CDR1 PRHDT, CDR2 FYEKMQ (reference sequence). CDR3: CASSPTQGPDTQYF. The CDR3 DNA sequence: TGTGCCAGCAGCCCCACACAGGGCCCAGATACGCAGTATTTT.

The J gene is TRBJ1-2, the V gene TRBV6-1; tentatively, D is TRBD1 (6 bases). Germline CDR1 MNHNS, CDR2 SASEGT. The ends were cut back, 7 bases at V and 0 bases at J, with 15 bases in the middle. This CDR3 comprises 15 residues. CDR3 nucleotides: TGTGCCAGCAAGGGACACGAGTATACTAACTATGGCTACACCTTC. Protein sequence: CASKGHEYTNYGYTF.

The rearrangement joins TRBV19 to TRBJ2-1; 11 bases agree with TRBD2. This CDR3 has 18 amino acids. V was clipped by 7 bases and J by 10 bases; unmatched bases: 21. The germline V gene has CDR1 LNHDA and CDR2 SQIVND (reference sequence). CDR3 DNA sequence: TGTGCCAGTACCACCCCCACCGCCGGGACTAGCGGAGGCAGGGAGCAGTTCTTC. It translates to CASTTPTAGTSGGREQFF. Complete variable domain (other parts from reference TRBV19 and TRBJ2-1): DGGITQSPKYLFRKEGQNVTLSCEQNLNHDAMYWYRQDPGQGLRLIYYSQIVNDFQKGDIAEGYSVSREKKESFPLTVTSAQKNPTAFYLCASTTPTAGTSGGREQFFGPGTRLTVL.

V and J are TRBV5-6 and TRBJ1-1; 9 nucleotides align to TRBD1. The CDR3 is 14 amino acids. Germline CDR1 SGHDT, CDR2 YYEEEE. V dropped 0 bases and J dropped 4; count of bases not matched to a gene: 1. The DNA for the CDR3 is TGTGCCAGCAGCTTGGGACAGGGGGGCACTGAAGCTTTCTTT. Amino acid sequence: CASSLGQGGTEAFF.

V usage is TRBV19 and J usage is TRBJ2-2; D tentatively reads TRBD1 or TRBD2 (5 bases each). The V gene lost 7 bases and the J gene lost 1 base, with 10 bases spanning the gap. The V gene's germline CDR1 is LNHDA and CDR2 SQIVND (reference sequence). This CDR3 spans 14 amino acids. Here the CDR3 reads CASNGGGNTGELFF. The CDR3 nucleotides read TGTGCCAGTAATGGGGGTGGGAACACCGGGGAGCTGTTTTTT.

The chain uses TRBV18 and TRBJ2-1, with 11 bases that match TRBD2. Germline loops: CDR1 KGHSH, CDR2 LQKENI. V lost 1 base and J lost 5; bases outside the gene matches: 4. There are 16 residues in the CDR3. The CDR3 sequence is CASSPQLAGANNEQFF. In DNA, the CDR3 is TGTGCCAGCTCACCACAACTAGCGGGGGCCAACAATGAGCAGTTCTTC.

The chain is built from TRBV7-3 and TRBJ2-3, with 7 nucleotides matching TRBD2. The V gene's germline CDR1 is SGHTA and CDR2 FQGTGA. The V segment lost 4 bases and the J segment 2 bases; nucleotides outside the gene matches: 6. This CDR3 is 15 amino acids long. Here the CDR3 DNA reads TGTGCCAGCAGCTCATCAGCGGGGAACACAGATACGCAGTATTTT. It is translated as CASSSSAGNTDTQYF.

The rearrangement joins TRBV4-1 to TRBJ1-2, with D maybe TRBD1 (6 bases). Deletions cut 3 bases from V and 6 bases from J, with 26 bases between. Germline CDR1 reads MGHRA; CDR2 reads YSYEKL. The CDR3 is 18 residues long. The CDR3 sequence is CASSHAEWTVGGPHGYTF. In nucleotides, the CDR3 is TGCGCCAGCAGCCATGCGGAGTGGACAGTGGGTGGGCCCCATGGCTACACCTTC.

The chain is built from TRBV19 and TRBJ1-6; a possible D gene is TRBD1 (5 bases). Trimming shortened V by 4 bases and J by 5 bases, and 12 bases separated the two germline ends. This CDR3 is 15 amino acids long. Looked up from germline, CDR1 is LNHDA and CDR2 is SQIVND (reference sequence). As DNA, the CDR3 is TGTGCCAGTAGTAGTACGGGGGGAAATAATTCACCCCTCCACTTT. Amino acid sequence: CASSSTGGNNSPLHF.

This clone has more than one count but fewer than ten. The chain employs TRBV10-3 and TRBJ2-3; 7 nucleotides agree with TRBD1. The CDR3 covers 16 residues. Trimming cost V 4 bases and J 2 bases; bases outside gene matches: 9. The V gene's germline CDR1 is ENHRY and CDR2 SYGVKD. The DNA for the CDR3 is TGTGCCATCAGTGGTCGGAAGGGGGCTTTCACAGATACGCAGTATTTT. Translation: CAISGRKGAFTDTQYF.

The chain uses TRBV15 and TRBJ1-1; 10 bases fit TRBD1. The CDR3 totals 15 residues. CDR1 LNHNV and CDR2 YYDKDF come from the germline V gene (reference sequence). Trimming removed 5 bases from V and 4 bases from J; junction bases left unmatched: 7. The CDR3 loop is CATSGGTGEVTEAFF. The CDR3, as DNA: TGTGCCACCAGCGGGGGGACAGGGGAGGTCACTGAAGCTTTCTTT.

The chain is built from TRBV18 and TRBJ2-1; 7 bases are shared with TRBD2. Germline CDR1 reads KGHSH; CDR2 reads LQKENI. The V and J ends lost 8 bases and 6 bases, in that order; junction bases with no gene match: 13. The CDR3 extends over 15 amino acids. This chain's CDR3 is CASTREGWARNEQFF. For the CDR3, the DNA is TGTGCCAGCACAAGGGAGGGATGGGCCCGCAATGAGCAGTTCTTC.

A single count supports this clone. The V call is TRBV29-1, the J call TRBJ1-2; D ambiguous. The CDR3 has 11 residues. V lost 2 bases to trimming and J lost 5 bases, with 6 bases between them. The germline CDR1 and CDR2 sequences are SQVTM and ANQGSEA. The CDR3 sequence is CSVEWVYGYTF. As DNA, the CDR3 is TGCAGCGTTGAATGGGTGTATGGCTACACCTTC.

The CDR3 is CASSLRSNQPQHF. CDR3 nucleotide sequence: TGTGCCAGCAGCCTAAGGAGCAATCAGCCCCAGCATTTT. This chain joins TRBV7-3 and TRBJ1-5; no definite D call. Trimming cost V 5 bases and J 1 base, with 6 bases left between them. Germline V gene sequence: CDR1 SGHTA, CDR2 FQGTGA. The CDR3 consists of 13 residues.

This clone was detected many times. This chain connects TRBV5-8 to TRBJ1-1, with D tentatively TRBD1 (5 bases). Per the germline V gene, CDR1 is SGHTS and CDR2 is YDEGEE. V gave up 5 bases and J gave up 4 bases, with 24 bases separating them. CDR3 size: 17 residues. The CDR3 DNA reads TGTGCCAGCAGTCATATCGTCAGCTACGGGAGGGGCACTGAAGCTTTCTTT. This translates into CASSHIVSYGRGTEAFF.

The CDR3 DNA sequence: TGTGCCAGTAGTGGGGGACGCTTATGGGACAATCAGCCCCAGCATTTT. The encoded protein is CASSGGRLWDNQPQHF. This chain links TRBV19 with TRBJ1-5; D might be TRBD1 (5 bases). V was cut by 5 bases and J by 3 bases, with 17 bases left in between. CDR3 length equals 16 residues. Germline CDR1 LNHDA, CDR2 SQIVND (reference sequence).